These 27 T cell receptor beta chains were all obtained from the same sample, sequenced in a study of brain T cells in children with intractable seizures. TCRdb's table, derived via immunoSEQ multiplex PCR, lists solely in-frame clones and lacks some. The repertoire consists of over 95,000 clones, with 94% occurring once and the leading ten covering 3.5% to 4.5%. Sequences were derived from peripheral blood, sampled at surgery. All receptors come from a boy younger than two with hemimegalencephaly and intractable seizures.

J is TRBJ2-1 and V is TRBV11-2, with 9 bases identical to TRBD1. V trimming: 5 bases; J trimming: 2 bases; junction bases outside the gene matches: 10. The germline gives CDR1 SGHAT, CDR2 FQNNGV. This CDR3 is 17 amino acids long. The CDR3: CASSPYPDRGPYNEQFF. In DNA form, the CDR3 reads TGTGCCAGCAGCCCCTACCCGGACAGGGGACCCTACAATGAGCAGTTCTTC.

The rearrangement uses TRBV3-1 (or the pseudogene TRBV3-2) and TRBJ1-1; D is perhaps TRBD1 (5 bases). V was shortened by 2 bases and J by 1 base, with 8 bases between the two germline ends. The V gene's germline CDR1 is LGHDT and CDR2 YNNKEL (reference sequence). The CDR3 runs 14 residues. The CDR3 reads CASSQPRENTEAFF. DNA for the CDR3: TGTGCCAGCAGCCAACCCAGGGAGAACACTGAAGCTTTCTTT.

This rearrangement joins TRBV27 to TRBJ2-2; TRBD1 matches 7 bases. Germline loops: CDR1 MNHEY, CDR2 SMNVEV (reference sequence). V lost 4 bases and J lost 6; bases outside the gene matches: 8. The CDR3 has 15 amino acids. The CDR3 DNA follows: TGTGCCAGCAGTTGTAAACAGGGGTGGGCCGGGGAGCTGTTTTTT. It yields the protein CASSCKQGWAGELFF.

Note on this clone: Its ends do not fully match the called genes, so a read error is possible. The chain carries TRBV27 and TRBJ1-5; 8 bases fit TRBD1. CDR1 is MNHEY and CDR2 is SMNVEV in the germline V gene (reference sequence). This CDR3 has 16 amino acids. DNA for the CDR3: TGTGCCAGCAGTCCACACTCCGGGACAGGCAAACAGCCCCAGCATTTT. This sequence encodes CASSPHSGTGKQPQHF.

The V and J genes are TRBV7-2 and TRBJ2-5, with D perhaps being TRBD1 or TRBD2 (8 bases each). The V and J ends lost 5 bases and 4 bases respectively, with 17 bases between them. Germline values: CDR1 SGHTA, CDR2 FQGNSA. This CDR3 comprises 15 residues. This chain's CDR3 is CASSVQGAGGETQYF. In nucleotides, the CDR3 is TGTGCCAGCAGCGTCCAGGGGGCGGGAGGAGAGACCCAGTACTTC.

The genes are TRBV5-1 and TRBJ2-5; D unclear. In germline, CDR1 is SGHRS, CDR2 YFSETQ. The CDR3 sequence is 15 residues long. V was pared by 0 bases and J by 5 bases, with 14 bases between. DNA for the CDR3: TGCGCCAGCAGCTTGGGGCCGAGGTCTGGGGAGACCCAGTACTTC. This translates into CASSLGPRSGETQYF.

The V call is TRBV27, the J call TRBJ2-7, with TRBD2 matching 10 bases. Germline assignment: CDR1 MNHEY and CDR2 SMNVEV (reference sequence). The CDR3 spans 16 residues. Trimming removed 3 bases from V and 2 bases from J; junction bases left unmatched: 7. The CDR3 nucleotides are TGTGCCAGCAGTTTGCTAGCGGGAGAGGTCCCCTACGAGCAGTACTTC. Translated: CASSLLAGEVPYEQYF.

The rearrangement uses TRBV28 and TRBJ2-7, with a tentative D call TRBD1 (6 bases). V dropped 8 bases and J dropped 3 bases, with 14 bases sitting between them. Germline V lookup: CDR1 MDHEN, CDR2 SYDVKM. The CDR3 spans 13 residues. CDR3 bases: TGTGCCAGCTTTGACAGGTCCAACTACGAGCAGTACTTC. This codes for CASFDRSNYEQYF.

This rearrangement joins TRBV11-3 to TRBJ2-1, with 7 bases matching TRBD2. Germline V gives CDR1 SGHNT, CDR2 YENEEA. V lost 5 bases and J lost 5; bases outside the gene matches: 9. The CDR3 covers 15 residues. This CDR3 reads CASSPRLATHNEQFF. CDR3 DNA sequence: TGTGCCAGCAGCCCGCGACTAGCCACCCACAATGAGCAGTTCTTC. Together with reference TRBV11-3 and TRBJ2-1, the CDR3 gives the full variable domain: EAGVVQSPRYKIIEKKQPVAFWCNPISGHNTLYWYLQNLGQGPELLIRYENEEAVDDSQLPKDRFSAERLKGVDSTLKIQPAELGDSAVYLCASSPRLATHNEQFFGPGTRLTVL.

This chain connects TRBV12-3 or TRBV12-4 to TRBJ1-1; D is unresolved. V shed 5 bases and J shed 5 bases, with 6 bases lying between them. This CDR3 is built from 11 residues. The DNA of the CDR3 is TGTGCCAGCAGTCCGGGTACTGAAGCTTTCTTT. It codes for CASSPGTEAFF.

The V and J genes are TRBV11-2 and TRBJ2-1, with D possibly TRBD2 on 6 matching bases. Looked up from germline, CDR1 is SGHAT and CDR2 is FQNNGV. This CDR3 comprises 18 residues. V was shortened by 1 base and J by 8 bases, with 24 bases between the two germline ends. The CDR3 reads CASSLGIRAGSVGDEQFF. CDR3 DNA: TGTGCCAGCAGCTTAGGGATTAGGGCGGGGTCCGTAGGCGATGAGCAGTTCTTC.

This chain joins TRBV10-3 and TRBJ2-7; the D gene could be TRBD1 or TRBD2 (5 bases each). Germline V gene lookup returns CDR1 ENHRY and CDR2 SYGVKD. This CDR3 contains 16 residues. V was pared by 3 bases and J by 0 bases, with 15 bases between. CDR3 DNA: TGTGCCATCAGTGATTCTTCGGGACGCAGCTCCTACGAGCAGTACTTC. Encoded protein: CAISDSSGRSSYEQYF.

The genes are TRBV2 and TRBJ1-3, with TRBD1 matching over 9 bases. J lost 10 bases, V lost 6 bases, and 10 bases had no gene match. Germline V gene sequence: CDR1 SNHLY, CDR2 FYNNEI. CDR3 length equals 14 residues. In DNA form, the CDR3 reads TGTGCCAGCAGCACAGGGGGCGCTTGGGGGACCATATATTTT. This sequence encodes CASSTGGAWGTIYF.

J is TRBJ2-5 and V is TRBV7-6; 8 nucleotides agree with TRBD1. Germline V CDR1 and CDR2: SGHVS, FNYEAQ. J lost 7 bases, V lost 1 base, and 8 bases had no gene match. This CDR3 has 15 residues. The CDR3 sequence is CASSLGAGGSLTQYF. The CDR3 DNA sequence: TGTGCCAGCAGCTTAGGGGCAGGGGGCTCCCTGACCCAGTACTTC.

This clone was observed a few times. The chain links TRBV6-4 to TRBJ2-7; TRBD1 aligns across 9 bases. J lost 6 bases, V lost 2 bases, and 2 bases had no gene match. Per the germline V gene, CDR1 is MRHNA and CDR2 is SNTAGT. The CDR3 runs 13 residues. The CDR3 DNA is TGTGCCAGCAGTGACGTGGGACAGGGCGAGCAGTACTTC. It is translated as CASSDVGQGEQYF.

The chain carries TRBV7-3 and TRBJ2-1; 11 bases fit TRBD2. The CDR3 is 17 amino acids. V lost 0 bases, J lost 6 bases, and 7 bases stayed unmatched. Germline V lookup: CDR1 SGHTA, CDR2 FQGTGA. DNA for the CDR3: TGTGCCAGCAGCTTAACTAGCGGGAGGGCCCAGGGCAATGAGCAGTTCTTC. Protein sequence: CASSLTSGRAQGNEQFF. The full variable domain, rest sourced from reference TRBV7-3 and TRBJ2-1, is GAGVSQTPSNKVTEKGKYVELRCDPISGHTALYWYRQSLGQGPEFLIYFQGTGAADDSGLPNDRFFAVRPEGSVSTLKIQRTERGDSAVYLCASSLTSGRAQGNEQFFGPGTRLTVL.

The CDR3 nucleotides are TGTGCCACCAGTGATTCCCTCAACAGGTTCACAGATACGCAGTATTTT. This sequence encodes CATSDSLNRFTDTQYF. The chain couples TRBV24-1 to TRBJ2-3, with D possibly TRBD1 on 5 matching bases. The CDR3 runs to 16 residues. Germline V CDR1 and CDR2: KGHDR, SFDVKD. Deletions cut 2 bases from V and 2 bases from J, with 13 bases between.

The V gene is TRBV6-5, the J gene TRBJ2-1; either TRBD1 or TRBD2 may supply D (7 bases each). The V and J ends lost 2 bases and 2 bases respectively, with 13 bases between them. The CDR3 runs to 16 residues. In germline, CDR1 is MNHEY, CDR2 SVGAGI. CDR3 bases: TGTGCCAGCAGTTACCGGGGGAGGGGGCCCTACAATGAGCAGTTCTTC. Its protein is CASSYRGRGPYNEQFF.

This chain uses TRBV7-2 with TRBJ2-2, with 7 bases lining up with TRBD2. The length of the CDR3 is 15 residues. In germline, CDR1 is SGHTA, CDR2 FQGNSA. The V and J ends lost 4 bases and 0 bases, in that order; junction bases with no gene match: 2. For the CDR3, the DNA is TGTGCCAGCAGCTCAGCGGGATCGAACACCGGGGAGCTGTTTTTT. It codes for CASSSAGSNTGELFF.

For this clone: A read error may explain this, as a much larger clone is one base away. V is TRBV7-3 and J is TRBJ1-6; a weak D match, TRBD1 (6 bases). Trimming cost V 3 bases and J 3 bases, with 6 bases left between them. CDR1 SGHTA and CDR2 FQGTGA come from the germline V gene. CDR3 length equals 14 residues. The CDR3 reads CASSLGHYNSPLHF. The DNA for the CDR3 is TGTGCCAGCAGCTTGGGACACTATAATTCACCCCTCCACTTT.

The chain joins TRBV4-1 to TRBJ2-2, with TRBD1 identical over 9 bases. The CDR3 covers 15 residues. Trimming removed 4 bases from V and 6 bases from J; junction bases left unmatched: 6. In germline, CDR1 is MGHRA, CDR2 YSYEKL. Here the CDR3 DNA reads TGCGCCAGCAGCCTGGACGACAGGGGGGCCGGGGAGCTGTTTTTT. Its translation: CASSLDDRGAGELFF.

The chain links TRBV6-1 to TRBJ1-2, with D unclear. V was trimmed by 0 bases and J by 0 bases, leaving 8 bases between them. Germline loops: CDR1 MNHNS, CDR2 SASEGT. The CDR3 is 15 amino acids. CDR3 DNA: TGTGCCAGCAGTGAAGCGGGGAATCCTAACTATGGCTACACCTTC. Its translation is CASSEAGNPNYGYTF.

The chain recombines TRBV25-1 with TRBJ2-2, with 11 bases lining up with TRBD1. There are 15 residues in the CDR3. With 6 bases clipped from V and 7 bases from J, the junction kept 7 bases outside the gene matches. Germline V lookup: CDR1 MGHDK, CDR2 SYGVNS. The CDR3 sequence is CASSGQGARNGELFF. The CDR3, as DNA: TGTGCCAGCAGCGGACAGGGGGCCAGGAACGGGGAGCTGTTTTTT. Based on the CDR3 plus reference TRBV25-1 and TRBJ2-2, the full variable domain is EADIYQTPRYLVIGTGKKITLECSQTMGHDKMYWYQQDPGMELHLIHYSYGVNSTEKGDLSSESTVSRIRTEHFPLTLESARPSHTSQYLCASSGQGARNGELFFGEGSRLTVL.

The V gene is TRBV5-1, the J gene TRBJ1-4; 9 nucleotides match TRBD1. After removal of 4 bases from V and 5 bases from J, the junction contained 6 bases not matched to a gene. This CDR3 spans 15 amino acids. Germline V lookup: CDR1 SGHRS, CDR2 YFSETQ. The CDR3 coding sequence is TGCGCCAGCAGCGCGGAAGGGACAGGGAATGAAAAACTGTTTTTT. Amino acids: CASSAEGTGNEKLFF.

The genes are TRBV12-3 or TRBV12-4 and TRBJ2-5, with D unclear. The CDR3 runs 12 residues. V was shortened by 3 bases and J by 1 base, with 3 bases between the two germline ends. CDR3 residues: CASSLTQETQYF. DNA for the CDR3: TGTGCCAGCAGTTTGACCCAAGAGACCCAGTACTTC.

This chain links TRBV9 with TRBJ2-3, with 8 bases matching TRBD1. There are 15 residues in the CDR3. The trim removed 3 bases at V and 3 bases at J, leaving 6 bases unmatched. Germline-derived CDR1 and CDR2 are SGDLS and YYNGEE. In nucleotides, the CDR3 is TGTGCCAGCAGCGAGTTCAGGACAGGGACAGATACGCAGTATTTT. As protein: CASSEFRTGTDTQYF.

The genes are TRBV19 and TRBJ2-3; D not resolved. Germline loops: CDR1 LNHDA, CDR2 SQIVND (reference sequence). The V gene lost 6 bases and the J gene lost 4 bases, with 14 bases spanning the gap. The CDR3 is 14 residues long. CDR3 coding DNA: TGTGCCAGTAGCGCCGCCGCCGTCCCAGATACGCAGTATTTT. Protein sequence: CASSAAAVPDTQYF.